What follows are 18 T cell receptor beta chains derived from one specimen sequenced in a study of neurological immune-mediated disorders. Time point denoted: longitudinal time-point 2. Each CDR3 protein is one row after TCRdb ran MiXCR on the 5' RACE reads. The sample includes fewer than 70,000 distinct CDR3 sequences, more than 9.5% of them seen just once. Sequenced material: PBMCs. These receptors came from a man under 40 in good health.

This clonotype was observed at least ten times. The rearrangement links TRBV6-6 to TRBJ2-3, with a weak D call TRBD2 (6 bases). CDR1 and CDR2 from the germline V gene are MNHNY and SVGAGI (reference sequence). This CDR3 has 14 residues. Trimming pared 6 bases from V and 1 base from J, leaving 11 bases between. CDR3 nucleotide sequence: TGTGCCAGCAGCCCGCGGGGAGGCACAGATACGCAGTATTTT. Amino acid sequence: CASSPRGGTDTQYF.

This clonotype was seen many times. The rearrangement uses TRBV6-6 and TRBJ2-1; the match to TRBD1 covers 8 bases. The CDR3 contains 17 residues. V lost 2 bases, J lost 0 bases, and 6 bases stayed unmatched. Germline loops: CDR1 MNHNY, CDR2 SVGAGI (reference sequence). This chain's CDR3 is CASSYPDRAGSYNEQFF. The CDR3 DNA follows: TGTGCCAGCAGTTACCCGGACAGGGCGGGCTCCTACAATGAGCAGTTCTTC.

At least ten counts were recorded for this clonotype. The V call is TRBV29-1, the J call TRBJ2-1, with a tentative D call TRBD2 (6 bases). The V gene lost 3 bases and the J gene lost 2 bases, with 14 bases spanning the gap. This CDR3 has 15 amino acids. Per germline, CDR1 SQVTM and CDR2 ANQGSEA. Written as DNA, the CDR3 is TGCAGCGTTGACTCAGCGGGTGTCACCTACAATGAGCAGTTCTTC. Protein: CSVDSAGVTYNEQFF.

This clonotype has a count of ten or more. The chain employs TRBV5-1 and TRBJ2-1; the D gene could be TRBD1 or TRBD2 (5 bases each). The ends were cut back, 4 bases at V and 3 bases at J, with 20 bases in the middle. Per germline, CDR1 SGHRS and CDR2 YFSETQ. This CDR3 is built from 17 residues. The CDR3, as DNA: TGCGCCAGCAGCCTAAGCCTTTCCGGGACGAACTACAATGAGCAGTTCTTC. This translates into CASSLSLSGTNYNEQFF.

In this sample, this clonotype turned up many times. The chain couples TRBV12-3 or TRBV12-4 to TRBJ2-6, with D uncertain. Trimming removed 8 bases at V and 2 bases at J, with 10 bases between. The CDR3 has 14 residues. Written as DNA, the CDR3 is TGTGCCAGCCGCCCGGGTCCTGGGGCCAACGTCCTGACTTTC. As protein: CASRPGPGANVLTF.

The rearrangement links TRBV11-2 to TRBJ2-4, with D possibly called TRBD1 or TRBD2 (5 bases each). This CDR3 region has 14 residues. Trimming took 6 bases from V and 5 from J, leaving 14 bases between them. The germline CDR1 and CDR2 sequences are SGHAT and FQNNGV. The CDR3 loop reads CASSRGPHQNIQYF. The CDR3, as DNA: TGTGCCAGCAGTCGGGGACCCCATCAAAACATTCAGTACTTC.

This clonotype has ten or more counts. This chain links TRBV5-1 with TRBJ2-2; no definite D call. V was cut by 7 bases and J by 7 bases, with 8 bases left in between. The CDR3 loop spans 11 amino acids. Looked up from germline, CDR1 is SGHRS and CDR2 is YFSETQ. CDR3 sequence (DNA): TGCGCCAGCTCAAATGACGGGGAGCTGTTTTTT. Protein: CASSNDGELFF. The entire variable domain, with the rest obtained from reference TRBV5-1 and TRBJ2-2, is as follows: KAGVTQTPRYLIKTRGQQVTLSCSPISGHRSVSWYQQTPGQGLQFLFEYFSETQRNKGNFPGRFSGRQFSNSRSEMNVSTLELGDSALYLCASSNDGELFFGEGSRLTVL.

This clonotype showed up many times. The chain employs TRBV5-1 and TRBJ1-4, with TRBD1 identical over 9 bases. Trimming at V came to 4 bases and at J to 9 bases, leaving 10 bases not matched to a gene. The CDR3 loop spans 15 amino acids. Germline V gene sequence: CDR1 SGHRS, CDR2 YFSETQ. The CDR3 nucleotides are TGCGCCAGCAGCCCGGGACAGGGCCCTATGAAAAAACTGTTTTTT. It encodes CASSPGQGPMKKLFF.

This clonotype was recorded many times. The chain employs TRBV3-1 and TRBJ2-5; the D gene is possibly TRBD2 (5 bases). The V end lost 0 bases, the J end lost 9 bases, and 11 bases lay between the germline ends. The CDR3 sequence is 13 residues long. Germline-derived CDR1 and CDR2 are LGHDT and YNNKEL (reference sequence). The CDR3 sequence: CASSQDRENAQYF. The DNA of the CDR3 is TGTGCCAGCAGCCAAGATAGGGAGAACGCCCAGTACTTC.

This clonotype was counted at least ten times. The V gene is TRBV11-2, the J gene TRBJ2-1; TRBD2 matches at 12 bases. The CDR3 length is 13 residues. Germline CDR1 SGHAT, CDR2 FQNNGV. As DNA, the CDR3 is TGTGTGGGGGCTAGCGGGAGGGCTAATGAGCAGTTCTTC. Protein: CVGASGRANEQFF.

In its sample, this clonotype was seen many times. The chain uses TRBV14 and TRBJ2-3; TRBD2 agrees at 7 bases. CDR1 is SGHDN and CDR2 is FVKESK in the germline V gene. After removal of 0 bases from V and 0 bases from J, the junction contained 3 bases not matched to a gene. The CDR3 contains 16 residues. The CDR3 region is CASSQDAGVSTDTQYF. The CDR3 DNA is TGTGCCAGCAGCCAAGATGCGGGAGTTAGCACAGATACGCAGTATTTT.

This clonotype was counted ten times or more. The chain recombines TRBV5-1 with TRBJ2-7; D is possibly TRBD2 (5 bases). Germline values: CDR1 SGHRS, CDR2 YFSETQ. The CDR3 is 13 residues long. The V end lost 6 bases, the J end lost 6 bases, and 16 bases lay between the germline ends. The CDR3 here is CASNSYGNGEQYF. The DNA of the CDR3 is TGCGCCAGCAATAGTTACGGGAACGGCGAGCAGTACTTC.

This clonotype showed up many times. The CDR3 DNA is TGTGCCAGCAGGAGGAGCGGAGACAATGAGCAGTTCTTC. Protein sequence: CASRRSGDNEQFF. The chain links TRBV6-2 or TRBV6-3 to TRBJ2-1; D may be TRBD2 (5 bases). With 6 bases removed from V and 5 bases from J, the gap between germline ends came to 11 bases. Germline V lookup: CDR1 MNHEY, CDR2 SVGEGT. The CDR3 has 13 residues.

This clonotype was seen at least ten times. This chain links TRBV11-2 with TRBJ2-6; no clear D. This CDR3 is 13 amino acids long. Germline lookup yields CDR1 SGHAT and CDR2 FQNNGV. V lost 7 bases and J lost 4, with 8 bases in between. The CDR3 bases are TGTGCCAGCACCCTTCCGGGGGCCAACGTCCTGACTTTC. It encodes CASTLPGANVLTF.

This clonotype appeared many times. CDR3 protein: CASSYPGTGNTEAFF. In DNA form, the CDR3 reads TGTGCCAGCAGTTATCCCGGGACAGGGAACACTGAAGCTTTCTTT. The rearrangement links TRBV6-6 to TRBJ1-1; 8 bases line up with TRBD1. Per the germline V gene, CDR1 is MNHNY and CDR2 is SVGAGI (reference sequence). The CDR3 is 15 amino acids. J lost 1 base, V lost 3 bases, and 4 bases had no gene match.

This clonotype was seen repeatedly, ten times or more. The chain has TRBV27 and TRBJ1-2; TRBD1 might be the D (5 bases). The V end lost 4 bases, the J end lost 4 bases, and 13 bases lay between the germline ends. This CDR3 is 14 amino acids long. Germline-derived CDR1 and CDR2 are MNHEY and SMNVEV (reference sequence). In nucleotides, the CDR3 is TGTGCCAGCAGTTCCCTCAGGGTTTCCTATGGCTACACCTTC. Translation gives CASSSLRVSYGYTF.

This clonotype was recorded at least ten times. The J gene is TRBJ2-5, the V gene TRBV21-1; the listed D gene, TRBD2, was not tested against the DNA. TRBV21-1 is noted as a pseudogene. The CDR3 contains 16 residues. The CDR3 coding sequence is TGTGCCAGCAGCAAACGACTAGCGGGAGACCAAGAGACCCAGTACTTC. The encoded protein is CASSKRLAGDQETQYF.

This clonotype occurred many times. The J gene is TRBJ2-1, the V gene TRBV7-9; the D is unclear. Germline CDR1 is SEHNR and CDR2 is FQNEAQ (reference sequence). The V gene lost 1 base and the J gene lost 3 bases, with 4 bases spanning the gap. The CDR3 is 13 residues long. The CDR3 spells CASSLVGYNEQFF. In DNA, the CDR3 is TGTGCCAGCAGCTTAGTAGGCTACAATGAGCAGTTCTTC.